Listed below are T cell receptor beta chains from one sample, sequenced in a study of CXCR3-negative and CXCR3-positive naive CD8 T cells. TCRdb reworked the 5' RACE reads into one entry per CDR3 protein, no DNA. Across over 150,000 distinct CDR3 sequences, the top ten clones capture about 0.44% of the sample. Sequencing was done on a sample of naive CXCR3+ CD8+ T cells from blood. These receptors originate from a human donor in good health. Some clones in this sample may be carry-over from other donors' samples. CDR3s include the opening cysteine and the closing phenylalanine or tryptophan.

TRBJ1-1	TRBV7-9	CASSYKPGLGSPEAFF
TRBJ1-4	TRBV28	CASSFLGGTNEKLFF
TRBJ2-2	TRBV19	CASSHRSGPNTGELFF
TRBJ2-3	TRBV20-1	CSAREVHILPDTQYF
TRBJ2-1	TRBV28	CASSLDRDYNEQFF
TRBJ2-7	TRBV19	CASSISPDYEQYF
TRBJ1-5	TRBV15	CATRMSNQPQHF
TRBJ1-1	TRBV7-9	CASRRGFTEAFF
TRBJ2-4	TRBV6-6	CASSLGNIQYF
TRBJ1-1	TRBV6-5	CASSYSRGAGDTEAFF
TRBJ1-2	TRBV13	CASSLRTGGAANYGYTF
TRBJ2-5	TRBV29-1	CSVLVFGETQYF
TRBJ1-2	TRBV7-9	CATSLYGQDLDGYTF
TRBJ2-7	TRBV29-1	CSVPAGNSYEQYF
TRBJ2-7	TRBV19	CASRYGTGVTYEQYF
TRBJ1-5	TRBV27	CASSLLGNQPQHF
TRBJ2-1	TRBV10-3	CAIRIVRGFGNEQFF
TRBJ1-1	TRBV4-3	CASRETGGTEAFF
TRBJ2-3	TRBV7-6	CASSFRGVTDTQYF
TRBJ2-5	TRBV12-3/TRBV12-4	CASSLATGLGEMQETQYF
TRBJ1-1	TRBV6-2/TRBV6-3	CASAQPKDTEAFF
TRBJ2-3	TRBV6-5	CASSYVEQGTDTQYF
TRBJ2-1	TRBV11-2	CASSLGYRDYNEQFF
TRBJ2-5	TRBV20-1	CSANLGLANRETQYF
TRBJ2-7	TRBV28	CASSYSGNSYEQYF
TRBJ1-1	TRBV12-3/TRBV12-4	CASRPTGLNTEAFF
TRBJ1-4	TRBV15	CATSSDRVGNEKLFF
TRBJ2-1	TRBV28	CASSPLEGGTYNEQFF
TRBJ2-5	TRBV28	CASSAGLARTQYF
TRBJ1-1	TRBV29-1	CSVELPDIEAFF
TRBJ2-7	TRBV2	CASSGTDLTYEQYF
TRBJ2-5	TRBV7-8	CASSPGPGGLETQYF
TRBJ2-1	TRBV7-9	CASSFPPQGFVSNEQFF
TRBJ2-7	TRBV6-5	CASSYSGPREEQYF
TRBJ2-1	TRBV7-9	CASSSRIYNEQFF
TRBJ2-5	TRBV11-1	CASNLRQGSQETQYF
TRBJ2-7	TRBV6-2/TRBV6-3	CASSYVGTYEQYF
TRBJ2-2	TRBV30	CAWMWTGELFF
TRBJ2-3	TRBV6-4	CASSAEGDSDTQYF
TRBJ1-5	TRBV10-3	CAISDGRVVGGAAQPQHF
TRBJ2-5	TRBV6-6	CASRKGPGPGETQYF
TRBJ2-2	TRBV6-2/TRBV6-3	CAGRPGQGAPGELFF
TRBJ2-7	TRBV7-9	CASGGRGDLHSYEQYF
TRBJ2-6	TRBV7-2	CASSNRDRGGRANVLTF
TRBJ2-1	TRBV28	CASSWLADNNEQFF
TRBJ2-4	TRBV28	CASSPRGAKLLAKNIQYF
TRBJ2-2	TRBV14	CASSQRDSRATGELFF
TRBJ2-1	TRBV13	CASSLGLWVVPFF
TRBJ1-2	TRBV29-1	CGVDKGGTYGYTF
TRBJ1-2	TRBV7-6	CASSLDPGDDGYTF